This section outlines one T cell receptor (beta chain) sequence together with its context. Its antigen is as yet unknown. These data are taken from a study of shared clonotypes between healthy human individuals. Findings and limits, study-wide: It was the non-shared clonotypes that had lower generation probabilities than clonotypes shared by all four donors.

It was at deep level that the assay was run. A roughly 200 ng quantity of DNA, 30,000 to 35,000 T cell genomes, went into the sorted-subset replicate PCRs. Clones were read by immunoSEQ multiplex PCR, and TCRdb kept only the in-frame ones, dropping some. Altogether about 2,500,000 clones are present, around nine tenths being singletons, with the ten largest covering roughly 0.13%. CDR1 and CDR2 from the germline V gene are MNHEY and SVGAGI. Between the trimmed V and J ends, which lost 4 bases and 0 bases, there was a span of 13 bases. This CDR3 is built from 16 residues. Sequencing was done on a sample of naive CD4+ T cells sorted from blood. Subset of the sample: CD45RA+ positively selected. The rearrangement uses TRBV6-5 and TRBJ1-5; D unclear. This clonotype originated in a man aged 18 to 30 in good health. CDR3 in amino acids: CASSWTDAYSNQPQHF. CDR3 sequence (DNA): TGTGCCAGCAGTTGGACGGACGCATATAGCAATCAGCCCCAGCATTTT.